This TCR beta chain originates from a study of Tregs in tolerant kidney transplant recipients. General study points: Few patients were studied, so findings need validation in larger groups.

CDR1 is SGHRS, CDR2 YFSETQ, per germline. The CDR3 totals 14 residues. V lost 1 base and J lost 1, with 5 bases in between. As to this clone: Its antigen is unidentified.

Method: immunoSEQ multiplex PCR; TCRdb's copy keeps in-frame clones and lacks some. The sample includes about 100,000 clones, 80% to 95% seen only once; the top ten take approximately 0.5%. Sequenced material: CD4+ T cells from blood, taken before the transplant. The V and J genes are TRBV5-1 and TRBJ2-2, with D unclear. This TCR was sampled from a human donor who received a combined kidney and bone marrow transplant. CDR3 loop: CASSLLENTGELFF. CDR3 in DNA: TGCGCCAGCAGCTTGTTAGAGAACACCGGGGAGCTGTTTTTT. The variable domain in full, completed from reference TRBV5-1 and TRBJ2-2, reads KAGVTQTPRYLIKTRGQQVTLSCSPISGHRSVSWYQQTPGQGLQFLFEYFSETQRNKGNFPGRFSGRQFSNSRSEMNVSTLELGDSALYLCASSLLENTGELFFGEGSRLTVL.